This is a list of T cell receptor beta chains from one sample in a study of blood T cell repertoires in COVID-19. The assay was immunoSEQ multiplex PCR, and TCRdb's table has in-frame clones only and misses some. In the table there are roughly 280,000 clones, around 89% of which are singletons. Sample: PBMCs or T cells enriched from blood (not recorded which). These receptors were taken from a woman younger than 35 who had recovered from COVID-19. Both conserved end residues are part of each CDR3. Each record gives: clone size, D gene, V gene, J gene, CDR3 DNA, CDR3 protein. The D gene is left open where the match is weak. Only part of the rows carry a size: once, few, many, or a class if the clone is expanded.

once	TRBD1	TRBV9	TRBJ1-3	TGTGCCAGCAGCGTAGGTATCGGGACAGGGGAAAGACCTGGAAACACCATATATTTT	CASSVGIGTGERPGNTIYF
.	TRBD2	TRBV2	TRBJ2-5	TGTGCCAGCAGTGCCCATAGCGGGGGCCAACAAGAGACCCAGTACTTC	CASSAHSGGQQETQYF
.	TRBD1	TRBV9	TRBJ2-5	TGTGCCAGCAGCCCCCGGGCAGGGGGCCAAGAGACCCAGTACTTC	CASSPRAGGQETQYF
.	.	TRBV2	TRBJ1-2	TGTGCCAGCAGTGCGGGGGAGAGGGGTGGCTACACCTTC	CASSAGERGGYTF
.	TRBD2	TRBV27	TRBJ2-3	TGTGCCAGCAGTTCGACTAGCGGAAGCACAGATACGCAGTATTTT	CASSSTSGSTDTQYF
.	TRBD1	TRBV11-2	TRBJ2-2	TGTGCCAGCAGCCCGGGGACAGCGAACACCGGGGAGCTGTTTTTT	CASSPGTANTGELFF
.	TRBD1	TRBV11-2	TRBJ1-1	TGTGCCAGCAGCAAAGGGACAGTCTATATGAACACTGAAGCTTTCTTT	CASSKGTVYMNTEAFF
.	.	TRBV27	TRBJ2-5	TGTGCCAGCAGTTTTTCGCCTAGCGCACAAGAGACCCAGTACTTC	CASSFSPSAQETQYF
.	.	TRBV10-2	TRBJ1-5	TGCGCCAGCAGTGCCCAGGGCACAGTAGGTGGGCAGCCCCAGCATTTT	CASSAQGTVGGQPQHF
.	.	TRBV9	TRBJ2-3	TGTGCCAGCAGCCAGGGCCCAACAGATACGCAGTATTTT	CASSQGPTDTQYF
.	.	TRBV21-1	TRBJ1-2	TGTGCCAGCAGCACCCCCTTGGGACAGGTGGCCTATGGCTACACCTTC	CASSTPLGQVAYGYTF
.	TRBD1	TRBV4-2	TRBJ2-2	TGTGCCAGCAGCTCCGGGACAGGGGACACCGGGGAGCTGTTTTTT	CASSSGTGDTGELFF
.	.	TRBV2	TRBJ2-1	TGTGCCAGCACTAATCTACGGTTTGGCGGAGATGAGCAGTTCTTC	CASTNLRFGGDEQFF
.	.	TRBV3-1/TRBV3-2	TRBJ1-3	TGTGCCAGCAGCCAACGGGAGACTGGAAACACCATATATTTT	CASSQRETGNTIYF
.	.	TRBV3-1/TRBV3-2	TRBJ1-2	TGTGCCAGCAGCCAAGATTGGGGGGATGGCTACACCTTC	CASSQDWGDGYTF
.	TRBD1	TRBV5-1	TRBJ2-7	TGCGCCAGCAGCCCAATGGGACAGTCCAGCTCCTACGAGCAGTACTTC	CASSPMGQSSSYEQYF
.	.	TRBV7-2	TRBJ2-5	TGTGCCAGCAGCTTGCGGGGCGCGGGCCAAGAGACCCAGTACTTC	CASSLRGAGQETQYF
.	.	TRBV5-4	TRBJ2-1	TGTGCCAGCAGCTTGGTTATAGCGGCCAGCTCCTACAATGAGCAGTTCTTC	CASSLVIAASSYNEQFF
.	.	TRBV4-2	TRBJ2-7	TGTGCCAGCAGCCAACAGAAGGGCGGGGCTTTTCCCTACGAGCAGTACTTC	CASSQQKGGAFPYEQYF
.	.	TRBV5-6	TRBJ1-4	TGTGCCAGCAGCTTGGTACAGAGTGCAACTAATGAAAAACTGTTTTTT	CASSLVQSATNEKLFF
.	TRBD1	TRBV7-3	TRBJ1-1	TGTGCCAGCAGCATAGGACAGGGGGCTGAAGCTTTCTTT	CASSIGQGAEAFF
few	.	TRBV5-4	TRBJ2-7	TGTGCCAGCAGCCCGGGTCCCGGGAACTACGAGCAGTACTTC	CASSPGPGNYEQYF
.	TRBD1	TRBV5-1	TRBJ1-4	TGCGCCAGTGGGACAGGGGCTAATGAAAAACTGTTTTTT	CASGTGANEKLFF
.	TRBD1	TRBV28	TRBJ1-5	TGTGCCAGCAATCGCGGGACAGGGATCTATAGCAATCAGCCCCAGCATTTT	CASNRGTGIYSNQPQHF
.	TRBD2	TRBV5-1	TRBJ2-7	TGCGCCAGCAGCTTGGGACAAGGGACGGGAGGCGAGCAGTACTTC	CASSLGQGTGGEQYF
few	TRBD1	TRBV9	TRBJ1-1	TGTGCCAGCAGCGCCGTAGGGGGCGTGGGCACTGAAGCTTTCTTT	CASSAVGGVGTEAFF
.	.	TRBV27	TRBJ1-4	TGTGCCAGCGGGCGGGGAGCAACTAATGAAAAACTGTTTTTT	CASGRGATNEKLFF
few	TRBD2	TRBV27	TRBJ2-3	TGTGCCAGCAGTTCCCCCGCGGGGGGCGCAGATACGCAGTATTTT	CASSSPAGGADTQYF
.	TRBD1	TRBV5-1	TRBJ1-2	TGCGCCAGCAGCTTGGTTGTCTCGGGACAGGGGTTTTACGGCTACACCTTC	CASSLVVSGQGFYGYTF